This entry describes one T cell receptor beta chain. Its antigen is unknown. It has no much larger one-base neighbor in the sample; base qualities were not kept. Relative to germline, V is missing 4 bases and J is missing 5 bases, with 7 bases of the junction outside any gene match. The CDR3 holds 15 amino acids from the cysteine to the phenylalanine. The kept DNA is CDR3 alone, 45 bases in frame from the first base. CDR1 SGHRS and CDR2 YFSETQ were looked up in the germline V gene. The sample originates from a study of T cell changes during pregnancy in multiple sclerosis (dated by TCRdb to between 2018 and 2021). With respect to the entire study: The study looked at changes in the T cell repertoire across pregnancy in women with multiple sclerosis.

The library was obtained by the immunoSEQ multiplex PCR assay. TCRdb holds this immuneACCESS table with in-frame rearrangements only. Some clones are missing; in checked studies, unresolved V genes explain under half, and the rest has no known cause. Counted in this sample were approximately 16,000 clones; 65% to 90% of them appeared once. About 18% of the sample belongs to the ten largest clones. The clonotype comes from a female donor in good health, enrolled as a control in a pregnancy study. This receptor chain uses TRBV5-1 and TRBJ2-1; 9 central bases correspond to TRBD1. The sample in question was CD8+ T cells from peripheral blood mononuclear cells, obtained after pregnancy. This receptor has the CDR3 CASSENRGLNNEQFF. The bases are TGCGCCAGCAGCGAAAACAGGGGGCTTAACAATGAGCAGTTCTTC.